This entry features one T cell receptor beta chain sequence. This clonotype appeared a single time. Its cognate antigen has yet to be identified. No clone much larger than this one lies a single base away; base qualities are absent. A lone read offers only weak evidence. As encoded in the germline V gene, CDR1 is MNHEY while CDR2 is SVGEGT. Germline trimming: 5 bases from V, 5 bases from J; junction bases outside gene matches: 13. CDR3 length: 19 amino acids, cysteine to phenylalanine. Just the 57-base CDR3 DNA is kept, in frame starting at base 1. Interpreted using the paper, the treatment or condition label stands for: live attenuated yellow fever vaccine strain. A standard Ficoll-Paque protocol was used to isolate PBMCs from peripheral blood. Dynabeads CD4 and CD8 positive selection kits were used to isolate CD4 and CD8 T-cell fractions. RNA was extracted with TriZol from bulk PBMCs, CD4 and CD8 fractions, and dextramer-positive and dextramer-negative fractions.

TCRdb names Illumina NovaSeq 6000 as the instrument used. TCR cDNA was synthesized by 5'RACE template switching, through which a universal primer site and unique molecular identifiers were introduced. cDNA synthesis was primed from both the TCR alpha and TCR beta constant segments. Library amplification used two PCR steps, and the second PCR step added sample barcodes and sequencing adapters. Sequencing of libraries was performed on Illumina HiSeq 2500 (2x100 bp) or NovaSeq (2x150 bp). Per the source publication's procedure: Reads were demultiplexed and collapsed into UMI consensus sequences with MIGEC, and V(D)J alignment was performed with MiXCR. Clonotypes responding to the vaccine were identified with edgeR on replicate PBMC samples, with the criteria of FDR below 0.01 and a log2 fold change above 5 up to day 15. Each bulk clonotype was labeled CD4 or CD8 based on which sequenced repertoire, CD4 or CD8, contained the clonotype at higher abundance. The public reads were reanalyzed by TCRdb: fastp trimming at Q25, MiXCR alignment, in-frame beta chains only. Each record represents a unique CDR3 protein, reported with the most common genes and DNA among its rows. In this record, the V and J calls reflect TCRdb's handling and not the investigators' own analysis. Recorded for this sample are 250,000 to 300,000 distinct CDR3 sequences; 8.7% of them occurred a single time. The top ten clonotypes cover around 3.4% of the sample.

This entry comes from a study of T cells after yellow fever vaccination (dated by TCRdb to 2018 to 2020). Study-wide context: The SMART-Seq v4 Ultra Low Input RNA kit was used to prepare libraries from fractions with low cell numbers. Two healthy male donors made up the cohort, one aged 18 to 29 years and the other aged 30 to 40 years. To follow T-cell clones before and after primary and booster YFV17D yellow fever vaccination, bulk TCR alpha and beta repertoires were sequenced over time. Blood was drawn at multiple timepoints before and after primary and secondary immunization, with bulk PBMC replicates and cell subsets isolated.

What the research found in general, with its limitations: The secondary T-cell response was found to be weaker but faster than the primary response, with a peak reached on day 5 rather than on day 15. Because abundant contaminating clonotypes from the bulk population could be contained in FACS-sorted repertoires, computational filtering was required. A small share of clonotypes occurred in both CD4 and CD8 compartments, likely arising from convergent recombination. Most clones expanded after primary vaccination (almost 97% of CD4 and 88% of CD8) were re-detected after the booster, suggesting that broad memory maintenance occurred. Only a couple of donors were included in the study, so the extent to which the findings can be generalized is limited.

This receptor was taken from a man younger than 35 who received the YFV17D yellow fever vaccine. The sequences come from CD4+ T cells sorted from PBMCs, collected 5 days after the yellow fever booster vaccination. The V and J genes are TRBV6-2 or TRBV6-3 and TRBJ2-2; 14 bases in the middle match TRBD2. The CDR3 region has the sequence CASSPDRTSGGPRTGELFF. The DNA sequence is as follows: TGTGCCAGCAGTCCAGACCGGACTAGCGGGGGGCCCCGAACCGGGGAGCTGTTTTTT.